This T cell receptor beta chain was recovered during a study of blood T cell repertoires in COVID-19. In the study overall: COVID-19 samples from acute and convalescent phases originated in the United States, Italy and Spain.

In the authors' workflow: How many nucleated cells were present was estimated from reference gene primer amplification. Profiled with immunoSEQ multiplex PCR; TCRdb holds only in-frame clones, not every one. V and J calls and clone size are given by that table; D and trimming were obtained from the DNA. Of about 100,000 clones in the sample, about 86% were seen once. Participants' reported clinical history set cohort assignment. Among Cohort 3 donors, those recovered had two negative PCRs, clearance, or symptom resolution. Source material: PBMCs or T cells enriched from blood (not recorded which). The receptor was derived from a woman aged 50 to 60 who had recovered from COVID-19.

CDR3 protein: CASSLGTLSYEQYF. In nucleotides, the CDR3 is TGCGCCAGCAGTCTCGGGACTCTGTCCTACGAGCAGTACTTC. The chain couples TRBV10-2 to TRBJ2-7; maybe TRBD2 (6 bases). This CDR3 has 14 residues. V was cut by 5 bases and J by 1 base, with 12 bases left in between. The germline V gene has CDR1 WSHSY and CDR2 SAAADI.